This passage covers 19 T cell receptor beta chains from one sample sequenced in a study of T cell changes during pregnancy in multiple sclerosis. The method was immunoSEQ multiplex PCR; TCRdb's version includes in-frame clones alone and lacks a portion of them. The sample has about 67,000 clones, around 89% seen once. The starting material was peripheral blood, obtained in the first trimester of pregnancy. The receptors were sampled from a female donor with multiple sclerosis, enrolled in a pregnancy study.

The J gene is TRBJ1-2, the V gene TRBV7-9; D not resolved. The CDR3 covers 19 residues. V dropped 5 bases and J dropped 0 bases, with 25 bases sitting between them. Germline V gene lookup returns CDR1 SEHNR and CDR2 FQNEAQ (reference sequence). CDR3: CASSLTVSSPRFPNYGYTF. The CDR3 bases are TGTGCCAGCAGCCTCACCGTCTCTTCTCCGCGATTCCCTAACTATGGCTACACCTTC. The variable domain in full, with the rest retrieved from reference TRBV7-9 and TRBJ1-2, is DTGVSQNPRHKITKRGQNVTFRCDPISEHNRLYWYRQTLGQGPEFLTYFQNEAQLEKSRLLSDRFSAERPKGSFSTLEIQRTEQGDSAMYLCASSLTVSSPRFPNYGYTFGSGTRLTVV.

The chain links TRBV4-1 to TRBJ2-7; weak D call: TRBD2 (5 bases). The CDR3 consists of 15 residues. Germline lookup yields CDR1 MGHRA and CDR2 YSYEKL. Trimming left V 1 base short and J 4 bases short, with 14 bases between. DNA for the CDR3: TGCGCCAGCAGCCAAGCGGGATCCCTTTCTTACGAGCAGTACTTC. Encoded protein: CASSQAGSLSYEQYF.

The chain carries TRBV30 and TRBJ2-2, with D possibly being TRBD1 (6 bases). The CDR3 loop spans 17 amino acids. Germline loops: CDR1 GTSNPN, CDR2 SVGIG (reference sequence). V lost 2 bases to trimming and J lost 0 bases, with 16 bases between them. The CDR3 reads CAWSRPPKGANTGELFF. In DNA, the CDR3 is TGTGCCTGGAGTCGCCCCCCCAAGGGGGCGAACACCGGGGAGCTGTTTTTT. The full variable domain, with the rest looked up from reference TRBV30 and TRBJ2-2, is SQTIHQWPATLVQPVGSPLSLECTVEGTSNPNLYWYRQAAGRGLQLLFYSVGIGQISSEVPQNLSASRPQDRQFILSSKKLLLSDSGFYLCAWSRPPKGANTGELFFGEGSRLTVL.

The J gene is TRBJ2-3, the V gene TRBV6-5; D is possibly TRBD1 (5 bases). This CDR3 region has 16 residues. Trimming stripped 0 bases from V and 2 bases from J, with 12 bases between. The germline CDR1 and CDR2 sequences are MNHEY and SVGAGI. The CDR3 is CASSYSGQDYTDTQYF. As DNA, the CDR3 is TGTGCCAGCAGTTACTCCGGACAAGATTACACAGATACGCAGTATTTT.

The chain carries TRBV29-1 and TRBJ2-5, with D unclear. The CDR3 runs to 13 residues. Trimming took 3 bases from V and 5 from J, leaving 13 bases between them. The germline V gene has CDR1 SQVTM and CDR2 ANQGSEA. DNA of the CDR3: TGCAGCGTTGAGGGCCCCTGGGCGGAGACCCAGTACTTC. Its translation is CSVEGPWAETQYF.

V is TRBV20-1 and J is TRBJ2-7; D unclear. Germline V gives CDR1 DFQATT, CDR2 SNEGSKA (reference sequence). V dropped 3 bases and J dropped 7 bases, with 10 bases sitting between them. CDR3 length: 11 residues. CDR3 residues: CSARGLREQYF. CDR3 bases: TGCAGTGCTAGGGGCCTACGGGAGCAGTACTTC.

This CDR3 reads CASSERAWETQYF. CDR3 nucleotide sequence: TGCGCCAGCAGTGAGCGAGCGTGGGAGACCCAGTACTTC. The chain uses TRBV10-1 and TRBJ2-5; D gene unclear. Germline V gene sequence: CDR1 WNHNN, CDR2 SYGVQD (reference sequence). This CDR3 comprises 13 residues. V lost 2 bases and J 5 bases, leaving 9 bases between the germline ends.

This clone was counted only a few times. The chain joins TRBV6-5 to TRBJ2-1, with TRBD2 identical over 11 bases. J lost 6 bases, V lost 5 bases, and 6 bases had no gene match. The CDR3 is made up of 15 amino acids. The germline CDR1 and CDR2 sequences are MNHEY and SVGAGI. The chain's CDR3 is CASSQGTSGFNEQFF. CDR3 DNA sequence: TGTGCCAGCAGTCAGGGGACTAGCGGCTTCAATGAGCAGTTCTTC.

The chain carries TRBV6-5 and TRBJ1-2; a possible D gene is TRBD1 (5 bases). Germline values: CDR1 MNHEY, CDR2 SVGAGI. Trimming cost V 2 bases and J 8 bases, with 15 bases left between them. There are 14 residues in the CDR3. Here the CDR3 DNA reads TGTGCCAGCAGTTACGGTGGGACTGTGCGCGGCTACACCTTC. Translation: CASSYGGTVRGYTF.

This chain joins TRBV5-6 and TRBJ2-1; 8 nucleotides line up with TRBD1. The V segment lost 4 bases and the J segment 3 bases; nucleotides outside the gene matches: 12. Looked up from germline, CDR1 is SGHDT and CDR2 is YYEEEE. CDR3 size: 17 residues. The CDR3 region is CASSLVERTGNYNEQFF. In DNA form, the CDR3 reads TGTGCCAGCAGCCTCGTTGAGAGGACAGGGAACTACAATGAGCAGTTCTTC.

The chain uses TRBV30 and TRBJ2-7; 8 nucleotides align to TRBD2. After removal of 0 bases from V and 2 bases from J, the junction contained 12 bases not matched to a gene. The length of the CDR3 is 17 residues. Germline lookup yields CDR1 GTSNPN and CDR2 SVGIG (reference sequence). The CDR3 region has the DNA TGTGCCTGGAGTGTACCCCCCCGACTAGCGCGGACCTACGAGCAGTACTTC. Its protein is CAWSVPPRLARTYEQYF.

The chain employs TRBV6-1 and TRBJ2-6, with 7 bases matching TRBD1. CDR1 is MNHNS, CDR2 SASEGT, per germline. CDR3 size: 16 residues. V lost 0 bases, J lost 2 bases, and 1 base stayed unmatched. CDR3 DNA: TGTGCCAGCAGTGAAGCTGGGACAGCTGGGGCCAACGTCCTGACTTTC. Translation: CASSEAGTAGANVLTF.

This clone appeared once. This CDR3 is CASNPGGLSEQYF. CDR3 DNA: TGTGCCAGCAACCCAGGGGGTCTTTCCGAGCAGTACTTC. J is TRBJ2-7 and V is TRBV6-1, with TRBD1 identical over 7 bases. This CDR3 comprises 13 residues. CDR1 MNHNS and CDR2 SASEGT come from the germline V gene. After removal of 7 bases from V and 6 bases from J, the junction contained 9 bases not matched to a gene.

The chain has TRBV12-2 and TRBJ2-7; TRBD2 reflects the table's D call only, with no check against the DNA. TRBV12-2 is a pseudogene segment. The CDR3 extends over 19 amino acids. The CDR3 protein is CASRSGRATSGGAPYEQYF. In nucleotides, the CDR3 is TGTGCAAGTCGCTCCGGGAGGGCCACTAGCGGGGGGGCACCTTACGAGCAGTACTTC.

V gene TRBV7-2 combines with J gene TRBJ1-6; D remains ambiguous. Trimming left V 1 base short and J 14 bases short, with 15 bases between. This CDR3 region has 14 residues. The germline V gene encodes CDR1 SGHTA and CDR2 FQGNSA. CDR3 DNA sequence: TGTGCCAGCAGCTTAGAAAGGGCGGGTAACGCCCTCCACTTT. Translated: CASSLERAGNALHF. Drawing the rest from reference TRBV7-2 and TRBJ1-6, the complete variable domain is GAGVSQSPSNKVTEKGKDVELRCDPISGHTALYWYRQSLGQGLEFLIYFQGNSAPDKSGLPSDRFSAERTGGSVSTLTIQRTQQEDSAVYLCASSLERAGNALHFGNGTRLTVT.

This clone was detected only once. The chain carries TRBV18 and TRBJ1-5; D is perhaps TRBD1 (6 bases). Germline loops: CDR1 KGHSH, CDR2 LQKENI. This CDR3 has 16 amino acids. Between the trimmed V and J ends, which lost 4 bases and 0 bases, there was a span of 13 bases. The CDR3 spells CASSLWGGDSNQPQHF. For the CDR3, the DNA is TGTGCCAGCTCACTTTGGGGGGGCGATAGCAATCAGCCCCAGCATTTT. Supplemented by reference TRBV18 and TRBJ1-5, the full variable domain reads NAGVMQNPRHLVRRRGQEARLRCSPMKGHSHVYWYRQLPEEGLKFMVYLQKENIIDESGMPKERFSAEFPKEGPSILRIQQVVRGDSAAYFCASSLWGGDSNQPQHFGDGTRLSIL.

The rearrangement joins TRBV10-1 to TRBJ2-3; TRBD1 matches 8 bases. The junction had 8 bases not matched to a gene; V was cut back by 9 bases and J by 0 bases. CDR3 length: 15 residues. The germline gives CDR1 WNHNN, CDR2 SYGVQD (reference sequence). In nucleotides, the CDR3 is TGCGCCAGACTCATCCAGGGGGCTAGCACAGATACGCAGTATTTT. Encoded protein: CARLIQGASTDTQYF.

CDR3 residues: CASSRDGSGGSDTQYF. The CDR3 region has the DNA TGTGCCAGCAGTCGGGATGGTAGCGGGGGCTCAGATACGCAGTATTTT. V is TRBV5-4 and J is TRBJ2-3; TRBD2 agrees at 9 bases. Germline V gene sequence: CDR1 SGHNT, CDR2 YYREEE (reference sequence). J was trimmed by 4 bases and V by 5 bases; bases with no gene match: 11. The CDR3 is made up of 16 amino acids.

The chain couples TRBV6-6 to TRBJ1-3; TRBD1 aligns across 7 bases. V was pared by 7 bases and J by 0 bases, with 6 bases of the junction left unmatched. Germline values: CDR1 MNHNY, CDR2 SVGAGI (reference sequence). CDR3 length: 15 residues. CDR3 bases: TGTGCCAGCAATGACAGGGCGAGCTCTGGAAACACCATATATTTT. It encodes CASNDRASSGNTIYF.